A selection of T cell receptor beta chains follows, all from one sample in a study of blood T cell repertoires in COVID-19. Sequenced by immunoSEQ multiplex PCR; TCRdb stores in-frame clones only, minus some. The repertoire holds 150,000 to 200,000 clones, with approximately 92% as singletons. Sequenced sample: peripheral blood. These receptors were taken from a woman aged 50 to 65 with acute or convalescent COVID-19. Both conserved end residues are part of each CDR3. The D gene is left open where the match is weak. Not every row has a clone size; where given, it reads once, few, many or a size class.

V	size	D	J	CDR3	DNA
TRBV6-5	-	-	TRBJ1-1	CAAGNRVNTEAFF	TGTGCCGCGGGCAACAGAGTGAACACTGAAGCTTTCTTT
TRBV30	-	-	TRBJ1-6	CAFVRGSYNSPLHF	TGTGCCTTTGTCAGAGGCTCCTATAATTCACCCCTCCACTTT
TRBV19	once	TRBD2	TRBJ2-1	CASTGLAGGTGEQFF	TGTGCCAGTACTGGACTAGCGGGAGGCACGGGTGAGCAGTTCTTC
TRBV2	-	-	TRBJ1-2	CASSEGQGISGYTF	TGTGCCAGCAGTGAGGGGCAGGGGATCTCTGGCTACACCTTC
TRBV5-4	once	-	TRBJ1-1	CASSSAQLMNTEAFF	TGTGCCAGCAGCTCCGCACAGCTCATGAACACTGAAGCTTTCTTT
TRBV2	once	-	TRBJ1-2	CASLIDQTGANGYTF	TGTGCCAGCCTAATAGACCAGACAGGCGCCAATGGCTACACCTTC
TRBV2	-	-	TRBJ1-3	CASSVEGKLSGNTIYF	TGTGCCAGCAGTGTTGAGGGAAAACTCTCTGGAAACACCATATATTTT
TRBV3-1/TRBV3-2	few	-	TRBJ1-1	CASSQDLGGNTEAFF	TGTGCCAGCAGCCAAGATCTAGGAGGGAACACTGAAGCTTTCTTT
TRBV30	-	-	TRBJ1-2	CAWSGAGHHGYTF	TGTGCCTGGAGTGGGGCAGGGCACCATGGCTACACCTTC
TRBV5-6	-	TRBD1	TRBJ1-6	CASSADRALYNSPLHF	TGTGCCAGCAGCGCCGACAGGGCCTTATATAATTCACCCCTCCACTTT
TRBV7-6	-	-	TRBJ2-7	CASSSSIGGGAFMYEQYF	TGTGCCAGCAGCTCCTCAATTGGGGGCGGCGCATTCATGTACGAGCAGTACTTC
TRBV24-1	-	-	TRBJ1-2	CANPHRVMDYGYTF	TGTGCCAACCCACACAGGGTTATGGACTATGGCTACACCTTC
TRBV18	-	-	TRBJ1-1	CASSINRGDTEAFF	TGTGCCAGCTCAATAAACCGGGGAGACACTGAAGCTTTCTTT
TRBV28	-	TRBD1	TRBJ1-6	CASSSPRAGGSPLHF	TGTGCCAGCAGTTCTCCTAGGGCAGGGGGGTCACCCCTCCACTTT
TRBV5-8	-	TRBD1	TRBJ2-1	CASSSGTGWNEQFF	TGTGCCAGCAGTTCCGGGACAGGGTGGAATGAGCAGTTCTTC
TRBV3-1/TRBV3-2	-	-	TRBJ2-2	CASSQNWGGTGELFF	TGTGCCAGCAGCCAAAACTGGGGAGGCACCGGGGAGCTGTTTTTT
TRBV28	-	TRBD2	TRBJ2-1	CASSLLTSGSWGSYNEQFF	TGTGCCAGCAGTTTATTGACTAGCGGGAGTTGGGGCTCCTACAATGAGCAGTTCTTC